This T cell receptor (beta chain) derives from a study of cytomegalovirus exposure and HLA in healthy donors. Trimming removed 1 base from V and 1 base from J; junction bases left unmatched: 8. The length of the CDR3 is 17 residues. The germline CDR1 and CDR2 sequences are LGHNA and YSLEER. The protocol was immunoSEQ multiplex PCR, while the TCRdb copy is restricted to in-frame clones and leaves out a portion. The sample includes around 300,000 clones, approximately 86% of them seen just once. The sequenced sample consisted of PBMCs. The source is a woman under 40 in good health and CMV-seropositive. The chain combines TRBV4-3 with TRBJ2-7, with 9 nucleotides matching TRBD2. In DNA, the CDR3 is TGCGCCAGCAGCCAAGTTGTGGCGGGAGGGTCTTCCTACGAGCAGTACTTC. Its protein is CASSQVVAGGSSYEQYF.